This TCR beta chain was sequenced during a study of OX40 agonist ivuxolimab in advanced cancers. The protocol was immunoSEQ multiplex PCR, while the TCRdb copy is restricted to in-frame clones and leaves out a portion. Altogether around 69,000 clones are present, approximately 85% being singletons, with the ten largest covering under 3.5%. Trimming removed 5 bases from V and 7 bases from J, with 8 bases in between. Germline CDR1 reads MNHEY; CDR2 reads SVGAGI. This CDR3 region has 12 residues. The starting material was CD4+ or CD8+ T cells sorted from blood, obtained in a trial of the OX40 agonist ivuxolimab. This chain uses TRBV6-5 with TRBJ2-2; D may be TRBD1 (5 bases). The clonotype was recovered from an adult with an advanced solid tumor such as melanoma, head and neck, liver or kidney cancer. This CDR3 reads CASSAGYGELFF. Here the CDR3 DNA reads TGTGCCAGCAGTGCAGGGTACGGGGAGCTGTTTTTT.